The rows below give T cell receptor beta chains drawn from one sample of a study of T cells after yellow fever vaccination. Each CDR3 protein is one row after TCRdb ran MiXCR on the 5' RACE reads. The sample consists of around 340,000 distinct CDR3 sequences, roughly 8.7% of them appearing once. The starting material was PBMCs, obtained on the day of the first yellow fever vaccination. The source is a young man who received the YFV17D yellow fever vaccine. Both conserved end residues are part of each CDR3. D genes are given only for firm matches. Not all rows give a size; the values are once, few, many and, for expanded clones, a class.

TRBJ2-1	15	TRBV24-1	TRBD2	NA	CATSHSGGNYNEQFF	TGTGCCACCAGTCATAGCGGGGGCAATTACAATGAGCAGTTCTTC
TRBJ2-2	18	TRBV4-3	NA	NA	CASSQDRVGSSGTGELFF	TGCGCCAGCAGCCAAGATAGGGTTGGGAGCTCAGGCACCGGGGAGCTGTTTTTT
TRBJ2-2	14	TRBV7-2	NA	few	CASSSTRQAGELFF	TGTGCCAGCAGCTCAACAAGACAGGCCGGGGAGCTGTTTTTT
TRBJ2-1	14	TRBV5-1	NA	many	CASSLAPMYNEQFF	TGCGCCAGCAGCTTGGCCCCGATGTACAATGAGCAGTTCTTC
TRBJ1-1	15	TRBV5-1	NA	NA	CASRNHRVADTEAFF	TGCGCCAGCCGGAACCACAGGGTTGCGGACACTGAAGCTTTCTTT
TRBJ2-7	17	TRBV7-9	NA	NA	CASSLGDGPIQDDEQYF	TGTGCCAGCAGCTTAGGGGACGGGCCGATTCAAGACGACGAGCAGTACTTC
TRBJ1-6	14	TRBV30	NA	NA	CAWSVSGVNSPLHF	TGTGCCTGGAGTGTATCAGGGGTAAACTCACCCCTCCACTTT
TRBJ1-5	15	TRBV5-1	TRBD1	few	CASSLTGGLNQPQHF	TGCGCCAGCAGCTTGACAGGGGGCCTCAATCAGCCCCAGCATTTT
TRBJ2-2	13	TRBV18	NA	few	CASSPVRTGELFF	TGTGCCAGCTCACCAGTCCGAACCGGGGAGCTGTTTTTT
TRBJ2-3	15	TRBV5-6	NA	few	CASSFTSSIPDTQYF	TGTGCCAGCAGCTTTACGTCTAGCATTCCAGATACGCAGTATTTT
TRBJ1-2	15	TRBV15	NA	many	CATSRDPPGEYGYTF	TGTGCCACCAGCAGAGACCCCCCAGGGGAATATGGCTACACCTTC
TRBJ2-1	15	TRBV18	TRBD1	few	CASSPLRDRGGEQFF	TGTGCCAGCTCACCACTCCGGGACAGAGGAGGTGAGCAGTTCTTC
TRBJ2-1	15	TRBV19	NA	NA	CASSIDHGVGNEQFF	TGTGCCAGTAGTATAGATCACGGCGTTGGGAATGAGCAGTTCTTC
TRBJ1-1	13	TRBV30	NA	few	CAWKPGHNTEAFF	TGTGCCTGGAAACCGGGACATAACACTGAAGCTTTCTTT
TRBJ2-3	14	TRBV20-1	TRBD2	many	CSASRGLASVTQYF	TGCAGTGCCTCCCGGGGACTAGCTTCTGTTACGCAGTATTTT
TRBJ2-2	12	TRBV20-1	NA	NA	CSASTDTGELVF	TGCAGTGCTAGTACCGACACCGGGGAGCTGGTTTTT
TRBJ2-1	15	TRBV28	NA	NA	CASSLRRGPYNEQFF	TGTGCCAGCAGTTTAAGACGGGGGCCCTACAATGAGCAGTTCTTC
TRBJ2-2	21	TRBV10-3	TRBD2	many	CAISPTMKLAGGPMDTGELFF	TGTGCCATCAGTCCAACGATGAAACTAGCGGGGGGGCCAATGGACACCGGGGAGCTGTTTTTT
TRBJ2-3	15	TRBV6-1	NA	NA	CASSEISPGTDTQYF	TGTGCCAGCAGCGAGATTAGCCCGGGAACAGATACGCAGTATTTT
TRBJ2-2	17	TRBV6-2/TRBV6-3	TRBD2	few	CASISGTSGGNTGELFF	TGTGCCAGCATCTCCGGGACTAGCGGGGGAAACACCGGGGAGCTGTTTTTT
TRBJ1-3	12	TRBV12-3/TRBV12-4	NA	many	CASSLVGNTIYF	TGTGCCAGCAGTTTAGTGGGAAACACCATATATTTT
TRBJ1-2	14	TRBV3-1	TRBD1	NA	CASSLTRTGYGYTF	TGTGCCAGCAGCCTAACCAGGACAGGCTATGGCTACACCTTC
TRBJ2-3	18	TRBV11-2	TRBD2	many	CASSSPGLAGLRTDTQYF	TGTGCCAGCAGCTCTCCGGGACTAGCGGGGCTCCGCACAGATACGCAGTATTTT
TRBJ2-1	14	TRBV7-7	NA	many	CATRSVTSYNEQFF	TGTGCCACCCGTTCGGTGACCTCCTACAATGAGCAGTTCTTC
TRBJ1-2	13	TRBV20-1	NA	NA	CSAPQDSLYGYTF	TGCAGTGCACCACAGGATTCTCTCTATGGCTACACCTTC
TRBJ2-5	14	TRBV6-1	TRBD1	few	CASRHTGGSETQYF	TGTGCCAGCAGACATACAGGGGGCTCGGAGACCCAGTACTTC
TRBJ2-3	16	TRBV4-3	TRBD2	few	CASSHGRGVSTDTQYF	TGCGCCAGCAGCCACGGCCGGGGGGTGAGCACAGATACGCAGTATTTT
TRBJ2-1	14	TRBV2	NA	NA	CASIRRVAYNEQFF	TGTGCCAGCATTAGGAGGGTCGCCTACAATGAGCAGTTCTTC
TRBJ2-5	14	TRBV7-2	NA	many	CASSRETYQETQYF	TGTGCCAGCAGCCGAGAGACGTACCAAGAGACCCAGTACTTC
TRBJ2-5	14	TRBV7-2	NA	few	CASRTGSSRETQYF	TGTGCCAGCAGGACAGGAAGTAGCCGGGAGACCCAGTACTTC
TRBJ2-7	17	TRBV19	NA	NA	CASSIKGPGRSTYEQYF	TGTGCCAGTAGTATTAAAGGACCCGGACGCAGTACCTACGAGCAGTACTTC
TRBJ2-7	15	TRBV7-2	NA	NA	CASSLAYGGSYEQYF	TGTGCCAGCAGCTTAGCGTACGGGGGTTCCTACGAGCAGTACTTC
TRBJ1-2	13	TRBV4-1	NA	NA	CASSQGREDGYTF	TGCGCCAGCAGCCAAGGTAGGGAGGATGGCTACACCTTC
TRBJ1-5	16	TRBV4-1	NA	few	CASRPDIGNSNQPQHF	TGCGCCAGCAGGCCAGATATAGGCAATAGCAATCAGCCCCAGCATTTT
TRBJ2-5	13	TRBV5-6	NA	many	CASSRRVGETQYF	TGTGCCAGCAGCCGAAGGGTCGGGGAGACCCAGTACTTC
TRBJ1-4	16	TRBV6-1	NA	NA	CASSVPPGTGNEKLFF	TGTGCCAGCAGTGTACCACCCGGGACGGGGAATGAAAAACTGTTTTTT
TRBJ1-1	15	TRBV19	NA	NA	CASSIDRLGNTEAFF	TGTGCCAGTAGTATAGATCGGTTGGGGAACACTGAAGCTTTCTTT
TRBJ2-1	15	TRBV24-1	NA	few	CATSDLGGGYNEQFF	TGTGCCACCAGTGATCTGGGGGGCGGTTACAATGAGCAGTTCTTC
TRBJ1-4	16	TRBV9	NA	few	CASSGLEGPGGEKLFF	TGTGCCAGCAGCGGTCTTGAAGGGCCCGGGGGTGAAAAACTGTTTTTT
TRBJ1-5	14	TRBV27	TRBD1	NA	CASSWDRGSQPQHF	TGTGCCAGCAGTTGGGACAGGGGGAGTCAGCCCCAGCATTTT
TRBJ1-1	12	TRBV5-5	NA	NA	CASSFPISEAFF	TGTGCCAGCAGCTTCCCAATAAGTGAAGCTTTCTTT
TRBJ2-5	15	TRBV5-1	NA	few	CASSPPTTHQETQYF	TGCGCCAGCAGCCCGCCAACTACCCACCAAGAGACCCAGTACTTC
TRBJ2-3	16	TRBV7-8	TRBD1	few	CASSLDRGRGTDTQYF	TGTGCCAGCAGCTTAGACAGGGGGCGAGGGACAGATACGCAGTATTTT
TRBJ2-5	13	TRBV20-1	NA	NA	CSARGSYQETQYF	TGCAGTGCTAGAGGGTCTTACCAAGAGACCCAGTACTTC
TRBJ2-1	16	TRBV4-1	TRBD2	few	CASSRRLAGPTNEQFF	TGCGCCAGCAGCCGACGACTAGCGGGGCCCACTAATGAGCAGTTCTTC
TRBJ2-2	14	TRBV15	NA	many	CATSNRVGTGELFF	TGTGCCACCAGCAATAGGGTGGGGACCGGGGAGCTGTTTTTT
TRBJ1-2	14	TRBV15	NA	few	CATSRDAGLRGYTF	TGTGCCACCAGCAGAGATGCGGGGCTGAGGGGCTACACCTTC
TRBJ1-1	14	TRBV3-1	NA	NA	CASSLRTGIRDAFF	TGTGCCAGCAGCCTTAGAACGGGGATACGTGACGCTTTCTTT
TRBJ2-1	14	TRBV7-3	NA	NA	CASSLMATYNEQFF	TGTGCCAGCAGCTTAATGGCCACCTACAATGAGCAGTTCTTC
TRBJ2-5	16	TRBV29-1	TRBD2	NA	CSVESGLAEPKRTQYF	TGCAGCGTTGAAAGCGGACTAGCCGAACCCAAGAGAACCCAGTACTTC
TRBJ1-2	16	TRBV7-9	TRBD1	NA	CSSSSGSGGVLYGYTF	TGTTCCAGCAGTTCCGGGTCAGGGGGCGTACTTTATGGCTACACCTTC
TRBJ2-7	13	TRBV27	NA	few	CASTPGPSYEQYF	TGTGCCAGCACCCCCGGGCCCTCCTACGAGCAGTACTTC
TRBJ2-3	16	TRBV7-9	TRBD2	few	CASSPLGLAGTDTQYF	TGTGCCAGCAGCCCCCTCGGACTAGCGGGCACAGATACGCAGTATTTT
TRBJ1-4	15	TRBV7-8	NA	few	CASSLVTADNEKLFF	TGTGCCAGCAGCTTAGTGACGGCTGATAATGAAAAACTGTTTTTT
TRBJ1-2	12	TRBV5-1	TRBD1	NA	CASSFGTGTYTF	TGCGCCAGCAGCTTCGGGACAGGGACCTACACCTTC
TRBJ1-6	15	TRBV12-5	NA	NA	CASGPPGRLNSPLHF	TGTGCTAGTGGACCCCCGGGCAGGTTAAATTCACCCCTCCACTTT
TRBJ1-2	17	TRBV5-4	NA	NA	CASSLGQNYLLQRGYTF	TGTGCCAGCAGCTTGGGGCAGAATTACCTACTTCAGCGGGGCTACACCTTC
TRBJ1-1	14	TRBV4-3	NA	few	CASSRGMGGTEAFF	TGCGCCAGCAGCCGAGGGATGGGGGGAACTGAAGCTTTCTTT
TRBJ2-1	15	TRBV12-3/TRBV12-4	NA	many	CASSLAGGLRNEQFF	TGTGCCAGCAGTTTAGCGGGGGGGCTGAGGAATGAGCAGTTCTTC